The 9 T cell receptor beta chains reported below all come from one sample, sequenced in a study of control samples from healthy donors and cancer patients. The table came from immunoSEQ multiplex PCR; TCRdb's copy has only in-frame clones and leaves some out. The sample lists roughly 100,000 clones, 70% to 90% occurring once. Sequencing was carried out using blood. The receptors shown here come from a man aged 30-40 years in good health.

In this sample, this clone is medium-sized. The chain employs TRBV7-9 and TRBJ1-5; D is unclear. V shed 7 bases and J shed 3 bases, with 19 bases lying between them. Germline values: CDR1 SEHNR, CDR2 FQNEAQ (reference sequence). The CDR3 totals 16 residues. The CDR3 is CASTEDGRLPNQPQHF. CDR3 in DNA: TGTGCCAGCACCGAGGACGGCCGTCTCCCCAATCAGCCCCAGCATTTT. The full variable domain, in which reference TRBV7-9 and TRBJ1-5 provide the parts outside the CDR3, is DTGVSQNPRHKITKRGQNVTFRCDPISEHNRLYWYRQTLGQGPEFLTYFQNEAQLEKSRLLSDRFSAERPKGSFSTLEIQRTEQGDSAMYLCASTEDGRLPNQPQHFGDGTRLSIL.

The J gene is TRBJ2-4, the V gene TRBV6-5; D gene uncertain. This CDR3 is 16 amino acids long. V lost 2 bases and J 1 base, leaving 12 bases between the germline ends. Germline CDR1 and CDR2: MNHEY and SVGAGI. As DNA, the CDR3 is TGTGCCAGCAGTTACGGGTTTTCGGGCGCCAAAAACATTCAGTACTTC. Encoded protein: CASSYGFSGAKNIQYF.

The chain recombines TRBV29-1 with TRBJ1-2, with D possibly TRBD1 on 6 matching bases. Trimming stripped 6 bases from V and 4 bases from J, with 12 bases between. The germline V gene has CDR1 SQVTM and CDR2 ANQGSEA. This CDR3 region has 12 residues. The CDR3 DNA sequence: TGCAGCGTAGACAGGAGCATCTATGGCTACACCTTC. It translates to CSVDRSIYGYTF.

The CDR3 region has the DNA TGCAGCGTTCGAGGGGGCAGCACAGATACGCAGTATTTT. Translating gives CSVRGGSTDTQYF. V is TRBV29-1 and J is TRBJ2-3; TRBD1 matches 7 bases. Looked up from germline, CDR1 is SQVTM and CDR2 is ANQGSEA. The CDR3 spans 13 residues. V shed 5 bases, J shed 0 bases, and the junction held 2 bases outside the gene matches.

V is TRBV2 and J is TRBJ1-4, with 9 nucleotides matching TRBD1. Germline values: CDR1 SNHLY, CDR2 FYNNEI. Trimming took 5 bases from V and 3 from J; bases not matched to a gene: 4. CDR3 length: 15 residues. CDR3 protein: CASSQTGGSNEKLFF. CDR3 DNA: TGTGCCAGCAGTCAGACAGGGGGATCTAATGAAAAACTGTTTTTT.

This chain connects TRBV24-1 to TRBJ1-5; TRBD1 might be the D (6 bases). V was trimmed by 4 bases and J by 4 bases, leaving 13 bases between them. Germline assignment: CDR1 KGHDR and CDR2 SFDVKD. The CDR3 spans 15 residues. The CDR3 sequence: CATSDPTGSNQPQHF. Here the CDR3 DNA reads TGTGCCACCAGTGACCCCACAGGGAGTAATCAGCCCCAGCATTTT.

The chain carries TRBV5-1 and TRBJ1-2, with TRBD1 matching 8 bases. Germline assignment: CDR1 SGHRS and CDR2 YFSETQ. CDR3 length equals 15 residues. Unmatched junction bases numbered 4, after V lost 0 bases and J lost 3 bases. The CDR3 sequence: CASSLETGAHYGYTF. The CDR3 DNA reads as TGCGCCAGCAGCTTGGAGACAGGGGCGCACTATGGCTACACCTTC.

This rearrangement joins TRBV24-1 to TRBJ2-7; TRBD1 matches at 8 bases. V lost 1 base and J lost 1; bases outside the gene matches: 5. Germline values: CDR1 KGHDR, CDR2 SFDVKD. The CDR3 extends over 16 amino acids. The CDR3 coding sequence is TGTGCCACCAGTGATTTTACTAGGACAGGGTCCTACGAGCAGTACTTC. Its translation is CATSDFTRTGSYEQYF.

The genes are TRBV5-4 and TRBJ1-3; possible D gene TRBD1, 6 bases. The V end lost 0 bases, the J end lost 0 bases, and 10 bases lay between the germline ends. The CDR3 consists of 16 residues. Germline V gene data show CDR1 as SGHNT and CDR2 as YYREEE (reference sequence). The CDR3 sequence is CASSLEGGRSGNTIYF. CDR3 sequence (DNA): TGTGCCAGCAGCTTGGAAGGGGGACGCTCTGGAAACACCATATATTTT.